This TCR beta chain emerged from a study of long-term antiretroviral therapy in people with HIV. Across the whole study: Of all samples, the earliest predate the 2015 immediate-ART recommendation by about a decade. General observations from the study: At every time point, clones expanded before ART dominated the repertoire.

CDR1 is SSHAT and CDR2 is FNYEAQ in the germline V gene (reference sequence). The CDR3 has 15 amino acids. Version v3.0 of the immunoSEQ assay ran at survey level. TCRdb's copy holds only in-frame clones and misses some; the assay was immunoSEQ multiplex PCR. Among 17,000 or so clones listed, roughly 90% were seen once. With regard to this clone: Its cognate antigen is unknown. Relative to the germline gene, one junction end is altered; a read error may explain this.

The TCR originated in a man aged 60 to 69 with HIV. This chain links TRBV7-7 with TRBJ2-7; D remains ambiguous. Sequences were derived from unsorted PBMCs, sampled 0.3 years after starting antiretroviral therapy. The CDR3: CASSPNYRKSYEQYF. The CDR3 DNA sequence: TGTGCTAGCAGCCCTAACTACAGAAAATCCTACGAGCAGTACTTC. The entire variable domain, with the rest obtained from reference TRBV7-7 and TRBJ2-7, is as follows: GAGVSQSPRYKVTKRGQDVTLRCDPISSHATLYWYQQALGQGPEFLTYFNYEAQPDKSGLPSDRFSAERPEGSISTLTIQRTEQRDSAMYRCASSPNYRKSYEQYFGPGTRLTVT.